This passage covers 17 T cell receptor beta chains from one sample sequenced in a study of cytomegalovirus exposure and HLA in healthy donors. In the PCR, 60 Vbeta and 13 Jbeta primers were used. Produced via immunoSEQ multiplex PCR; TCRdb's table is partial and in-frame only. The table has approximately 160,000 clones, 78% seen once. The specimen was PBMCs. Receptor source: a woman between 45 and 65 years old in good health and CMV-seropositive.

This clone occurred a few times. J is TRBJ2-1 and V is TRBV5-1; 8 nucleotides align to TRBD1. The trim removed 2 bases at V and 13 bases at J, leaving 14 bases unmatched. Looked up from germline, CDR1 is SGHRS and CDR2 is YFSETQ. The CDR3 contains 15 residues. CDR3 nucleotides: TGCGCCAGCAGCTTTGACAGGGGCCGGTACGGGGGACAGTTCTTC. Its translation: CASSFDRGRYGGQFF. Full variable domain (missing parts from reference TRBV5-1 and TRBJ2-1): KAGVTQTPRYLIKTRGQQVTLSCSPISGHRSVSWYQQTPGQGLQFLFEYFSETQRNKGNFPGRFSGRQFSNSRSEMNVSTLELGDSALYLCASSFDRGRYGGQFFGPGTRLTVL.

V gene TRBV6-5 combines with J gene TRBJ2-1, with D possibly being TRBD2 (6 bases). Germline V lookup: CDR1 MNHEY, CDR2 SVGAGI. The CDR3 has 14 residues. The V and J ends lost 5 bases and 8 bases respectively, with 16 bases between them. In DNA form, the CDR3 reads TGTGCCAGCAGTCTCTGGGGGGAGACCGATGAGCAGTTCTTC. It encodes CASSLWGETDEQFF.

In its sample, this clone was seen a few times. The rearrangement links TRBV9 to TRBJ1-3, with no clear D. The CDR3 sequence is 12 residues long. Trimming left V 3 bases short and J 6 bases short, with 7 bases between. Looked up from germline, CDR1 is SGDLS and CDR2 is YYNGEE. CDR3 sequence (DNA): TGTGCCAGCAGCGACGGGATAAACACCATATATTTT. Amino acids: CASSDGINTIYF.

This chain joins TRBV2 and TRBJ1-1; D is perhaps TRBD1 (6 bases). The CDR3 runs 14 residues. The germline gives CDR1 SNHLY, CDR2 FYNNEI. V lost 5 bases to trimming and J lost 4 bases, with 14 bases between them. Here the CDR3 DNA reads TGTGCCAGCAGTTCCGAAGTGGGGGCCACTGAAGCTTTCTTT. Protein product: CASSSEVGATEAFF.

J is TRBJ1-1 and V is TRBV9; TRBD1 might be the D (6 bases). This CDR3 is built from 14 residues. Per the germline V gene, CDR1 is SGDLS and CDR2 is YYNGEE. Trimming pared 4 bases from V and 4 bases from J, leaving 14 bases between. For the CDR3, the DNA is TGTGCCAGCAGCTTGCAGACAGGACTCACTGAAGCTTTCTTT. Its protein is CASSLQTGLTEAFF.

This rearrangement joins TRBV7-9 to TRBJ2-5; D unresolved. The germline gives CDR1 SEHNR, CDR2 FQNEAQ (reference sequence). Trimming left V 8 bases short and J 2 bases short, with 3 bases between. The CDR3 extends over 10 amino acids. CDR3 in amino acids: CASQQETQYF. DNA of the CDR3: TGTGCCAGCCAGCAAGAGACCCAGTACTTC.

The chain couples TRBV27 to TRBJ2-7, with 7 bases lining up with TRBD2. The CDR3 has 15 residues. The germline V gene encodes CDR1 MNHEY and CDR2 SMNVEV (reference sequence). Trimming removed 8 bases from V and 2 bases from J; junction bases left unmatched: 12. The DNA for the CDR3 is TGTGCCAGCGGCCTTCCGCCGGGGACTACCTACGAGCAGTACTTC. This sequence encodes CASGLPPGTTYEQYF.

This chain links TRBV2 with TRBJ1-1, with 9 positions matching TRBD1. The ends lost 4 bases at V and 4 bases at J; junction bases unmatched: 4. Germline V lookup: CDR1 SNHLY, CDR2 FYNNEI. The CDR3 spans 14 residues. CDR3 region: CASSGDRAVTEAFF. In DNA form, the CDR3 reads TGTGCCAGCAGTGGGGACAGGGCTGTCACTGAAGCTTTCTTT.

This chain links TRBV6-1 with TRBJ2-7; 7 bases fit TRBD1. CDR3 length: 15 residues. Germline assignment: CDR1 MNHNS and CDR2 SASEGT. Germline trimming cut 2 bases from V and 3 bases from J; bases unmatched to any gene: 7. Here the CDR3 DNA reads TGTGCCAGCAGTGAACGGCCTGCAGGGGGCTACGAGCAGTACTTC. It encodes CASSERPAGGYEQYF.

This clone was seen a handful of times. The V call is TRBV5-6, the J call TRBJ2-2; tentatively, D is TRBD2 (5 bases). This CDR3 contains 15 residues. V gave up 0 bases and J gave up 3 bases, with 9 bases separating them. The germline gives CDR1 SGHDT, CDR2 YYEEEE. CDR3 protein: CASSLGGFDTGELFF. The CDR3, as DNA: TGTGCCAGCAGCTTGGGAGGGTTCGACACCGGGGAGCTGTTTTTT.

The CDR3 nucleotides read TGCAGCGTTTCCCACATGGAGCTTTCTGAAGCTTTCTTT. This codes for CSVSHMELSEAFF. The chain combines TRBV29-1 with TRBJ1-1; D is unclear. V dropped 5 bases and J dropped 6 bases, with 16 bases sitting between them. The CDR3 has 13 amino acids. In germline, CDR1 is SQVTM, CDR2 ANQGSEA.

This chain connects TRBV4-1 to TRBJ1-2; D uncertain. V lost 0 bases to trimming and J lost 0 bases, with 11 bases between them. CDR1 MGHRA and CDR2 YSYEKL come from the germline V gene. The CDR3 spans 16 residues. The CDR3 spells CASSQDIARTNYGYTF. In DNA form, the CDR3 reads TGCGCCAGCAGCCAAGATATAGCCAGAACTAACTATGGCTACACCTTC.

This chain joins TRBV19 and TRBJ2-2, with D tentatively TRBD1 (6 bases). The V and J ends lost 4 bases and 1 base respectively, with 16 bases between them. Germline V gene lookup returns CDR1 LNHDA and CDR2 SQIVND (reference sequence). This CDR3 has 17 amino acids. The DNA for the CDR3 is TGTGCCAGTAGTACGCCTACAGGGTTCAGGAACACCGGGGAGCTGTTTTTT. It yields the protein CASSTPTGFRNTGELFF.

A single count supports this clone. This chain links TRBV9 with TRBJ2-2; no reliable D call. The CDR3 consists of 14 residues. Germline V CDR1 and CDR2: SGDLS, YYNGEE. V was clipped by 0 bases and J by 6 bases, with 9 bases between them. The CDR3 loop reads CASSVGAPAGELFF. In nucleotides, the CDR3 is TGTGCCAGCAGCGTAGGGGCCCCCGCCGGGGAGCTGTTTTTT.

CDR3 residues: CASSETTAPQHF. Here the CDR3 DNA reads TGTGCCAGCAGTGAAACGACTGCGCCCCAGCATTTT. This chain uses TRBV2 with TRBJ1-5; no firm D call. The CDR3 contains 12 residues. Trimming removed 2 bases at V and 9 bases at J, with 8 bases between. Germline V gives CDR1 SNHLY, CDR2 FYNNEI.

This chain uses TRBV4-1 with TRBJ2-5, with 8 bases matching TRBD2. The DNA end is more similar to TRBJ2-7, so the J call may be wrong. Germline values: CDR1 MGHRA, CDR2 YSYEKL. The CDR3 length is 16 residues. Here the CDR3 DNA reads TGCGCCAGCAGCCACCCGGTGCTAGCGGGTTTTTACGAGCAGTACTTC. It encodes CASSHPVLAGFYEQYF.

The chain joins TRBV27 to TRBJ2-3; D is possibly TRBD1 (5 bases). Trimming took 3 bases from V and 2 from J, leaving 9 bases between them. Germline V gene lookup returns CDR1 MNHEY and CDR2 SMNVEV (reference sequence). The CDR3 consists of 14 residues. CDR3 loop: CASSLVGATDTQYF. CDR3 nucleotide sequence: TGTGCCAGCAGTTTGGTAGGGGCCACAGATACGCAGTATTTT.